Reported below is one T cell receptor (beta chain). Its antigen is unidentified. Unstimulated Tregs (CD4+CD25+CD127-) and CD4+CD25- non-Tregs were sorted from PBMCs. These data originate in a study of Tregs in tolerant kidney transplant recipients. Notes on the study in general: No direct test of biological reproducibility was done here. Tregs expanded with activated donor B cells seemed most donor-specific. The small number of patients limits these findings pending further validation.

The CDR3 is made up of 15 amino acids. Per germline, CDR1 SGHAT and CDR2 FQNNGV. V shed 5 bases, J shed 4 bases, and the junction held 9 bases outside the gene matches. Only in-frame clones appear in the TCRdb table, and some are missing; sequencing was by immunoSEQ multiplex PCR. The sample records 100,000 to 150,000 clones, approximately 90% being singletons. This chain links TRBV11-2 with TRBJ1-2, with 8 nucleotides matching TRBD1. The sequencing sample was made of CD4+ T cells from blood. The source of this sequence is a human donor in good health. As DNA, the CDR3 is TGTGCCAGCAGCACAAACACGGACAGGGCCTATGGCTACACCTTC. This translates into CASSTNTDRAYGYTF.